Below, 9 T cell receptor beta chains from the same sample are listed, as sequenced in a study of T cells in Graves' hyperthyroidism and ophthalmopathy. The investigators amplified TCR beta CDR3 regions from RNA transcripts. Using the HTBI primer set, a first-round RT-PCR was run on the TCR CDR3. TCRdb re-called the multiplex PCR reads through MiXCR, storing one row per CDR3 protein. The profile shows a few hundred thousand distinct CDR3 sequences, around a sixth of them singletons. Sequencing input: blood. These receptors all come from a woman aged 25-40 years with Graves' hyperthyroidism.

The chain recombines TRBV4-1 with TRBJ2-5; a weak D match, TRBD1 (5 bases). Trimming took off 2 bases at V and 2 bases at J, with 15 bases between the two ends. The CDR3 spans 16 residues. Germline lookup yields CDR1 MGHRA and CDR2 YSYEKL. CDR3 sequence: CASSQTPQGKQETQYF. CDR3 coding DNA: TGCGCCAGCAGCCAAACACCTCAGGGTAAACAAGAGACCCAGTACTTC.

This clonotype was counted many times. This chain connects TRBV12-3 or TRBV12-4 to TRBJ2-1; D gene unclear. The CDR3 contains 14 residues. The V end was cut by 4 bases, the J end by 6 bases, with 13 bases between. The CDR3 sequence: CASSSWTPGNEQFF. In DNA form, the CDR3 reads TGTGCCAGCAGTTCCTGGACCCCGGGCAATGAGCAGTTCTTC.

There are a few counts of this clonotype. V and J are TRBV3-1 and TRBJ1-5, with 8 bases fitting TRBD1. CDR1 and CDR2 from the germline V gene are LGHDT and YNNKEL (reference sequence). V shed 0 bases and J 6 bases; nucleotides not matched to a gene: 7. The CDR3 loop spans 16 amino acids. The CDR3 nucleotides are TGTGCCAGCAGCCAAGATTCAGGACAGGGAGGTCAGCCCCAGCATTTT. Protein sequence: CASSQDSGQGGQPQHF.

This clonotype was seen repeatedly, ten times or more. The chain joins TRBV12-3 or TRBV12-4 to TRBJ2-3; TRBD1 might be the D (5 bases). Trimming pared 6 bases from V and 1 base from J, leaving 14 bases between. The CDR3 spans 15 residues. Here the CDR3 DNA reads TGTGCCAGCAGCGTGAGTAAAGGGGGCACAGATACGCAGTATTTT. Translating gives CASSVSKGGTDTQYF.

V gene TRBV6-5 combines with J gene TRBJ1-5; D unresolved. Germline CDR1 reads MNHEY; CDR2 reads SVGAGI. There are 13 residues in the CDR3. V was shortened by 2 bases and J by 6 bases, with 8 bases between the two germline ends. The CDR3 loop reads CASSYMSFQPQHF. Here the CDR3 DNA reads TGTGCCAGCAGTTACATGAGTTTTCAGCCCCAGCATTTT.

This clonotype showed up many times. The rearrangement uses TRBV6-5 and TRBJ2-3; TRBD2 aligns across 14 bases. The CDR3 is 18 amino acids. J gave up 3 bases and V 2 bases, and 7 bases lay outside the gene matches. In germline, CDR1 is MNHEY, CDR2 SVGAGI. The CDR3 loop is CASSYGGTSGSGTDTQYF. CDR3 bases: TGTGCCAGCAGTTACGGAGGGACTAGCGGGAGCGGGACAGATACGCAGTATTTT.

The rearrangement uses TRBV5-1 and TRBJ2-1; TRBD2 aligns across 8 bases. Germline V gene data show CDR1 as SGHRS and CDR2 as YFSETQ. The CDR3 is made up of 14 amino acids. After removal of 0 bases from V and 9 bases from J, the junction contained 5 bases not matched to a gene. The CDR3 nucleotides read TGCGCCAGCAGCTTGGGGACTAGCACGTTTGAGCAGTTCTTC. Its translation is CASSLGTSTFEQFF.

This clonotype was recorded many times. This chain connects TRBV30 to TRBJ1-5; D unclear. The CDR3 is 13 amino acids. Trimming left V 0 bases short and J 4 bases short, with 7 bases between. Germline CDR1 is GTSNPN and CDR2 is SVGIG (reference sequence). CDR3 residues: CAWSVKGNQPQHF. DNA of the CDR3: TGTGCCTGGAGTGTTAAGGGAAATCAGCCCCAGCATTTT.

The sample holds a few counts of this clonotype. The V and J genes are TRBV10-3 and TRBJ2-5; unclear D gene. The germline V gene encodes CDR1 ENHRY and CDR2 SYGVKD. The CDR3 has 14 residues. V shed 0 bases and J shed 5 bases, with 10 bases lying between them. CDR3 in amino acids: CAISESSPVETQYF. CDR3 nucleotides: TGTGCCATCAGTGAGTCGAGCCCGGTGGAGACCCAGTACTTC.